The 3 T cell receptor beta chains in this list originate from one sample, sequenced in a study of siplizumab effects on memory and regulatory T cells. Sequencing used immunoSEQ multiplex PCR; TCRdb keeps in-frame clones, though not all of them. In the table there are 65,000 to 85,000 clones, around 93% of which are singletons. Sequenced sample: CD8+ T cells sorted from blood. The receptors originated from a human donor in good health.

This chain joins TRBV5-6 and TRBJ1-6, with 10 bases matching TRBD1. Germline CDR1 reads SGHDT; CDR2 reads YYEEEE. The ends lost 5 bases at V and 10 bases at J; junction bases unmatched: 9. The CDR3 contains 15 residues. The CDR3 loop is CASSQDRGRWSPLHF. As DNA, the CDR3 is TGTGCCAGCAGTCAGGACAGGGGGAGATGGTCACCCCTCCACTTT.

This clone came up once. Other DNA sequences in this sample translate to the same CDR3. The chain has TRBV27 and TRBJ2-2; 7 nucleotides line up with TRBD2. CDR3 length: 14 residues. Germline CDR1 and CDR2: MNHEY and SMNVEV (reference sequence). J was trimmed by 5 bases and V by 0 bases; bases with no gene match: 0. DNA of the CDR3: TGTGCCAGCAGTTTATCCGGGGGGACCGGGGAGCTGTTTTTT. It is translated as CASSLSGGTGELFF.

The CDR3 sequence is CAFKRGGPDTQYF. The CDR3 region has the DNA TGTGCCTTTAAGCGGGGGGGCCCAGATACGCAGTATTTT. The rearrangement joins TRBV30 to TRBJ2-3; TRBD2 matches 10 bases. The trim removed 7 bases at V and 4 bases at J, leaving 5 bases unmatched. The CDR3 covers 13 residues. From germline, CDR1 is GTSNPN and CDR2 SVGIG (reference sequence).